This TCR beta chain was recorded in a study of cytomegalovirus exposure and HLA in healthy donors. Study at large: The Caucasian-associated ancestry cluster held about 80% of a few hundred genotyped donors. Notes on the study in general: Later on, a genetic analysis was performed. It linked a missense variant in DCLRE1C with V- and J-gene trimming of TCR beta.

Worth noting for this clone: Antigen unknown.

All donors participated as healthy donors of bone marrow. This CDR3 is built from 12 residues. Germline CDR1 and CDR2: SGHTA and FQGNSA. Trimming cost V 5 bases and J 8 bases; bases outside gene matches: 3. Vbeta (60) and Jbeta (13) primers were used in the PCR. In the original analysis: In a later analysis, the count reached 75 million to 90 million unique TCR beta chains, with 10 million to 11 million shared. The method was immunoSEQ multiplex PCR; TCRdb's version includes in-frame clones alone and lacks a portion of them. V and J calls and clone size come straight from that table; D and trimming were deduced from the DNA. The sample lists 90,000 to 100,000 clones, about 80% occurring once.

This sequence was found in a man in his forties in good health and CMV-seronegative. The J gene is TRBJ2-1, the V gene TRBV7-2, with 7 nucleotides matching TRBD1. The sequencing input was PBMCs. Here the CDR3 reads CASSPTGHEQFF. CDR3 nucleotide sequence: TGTGCCAGCAGCCCGACAGGGCATGAGCAGTTCTTC.